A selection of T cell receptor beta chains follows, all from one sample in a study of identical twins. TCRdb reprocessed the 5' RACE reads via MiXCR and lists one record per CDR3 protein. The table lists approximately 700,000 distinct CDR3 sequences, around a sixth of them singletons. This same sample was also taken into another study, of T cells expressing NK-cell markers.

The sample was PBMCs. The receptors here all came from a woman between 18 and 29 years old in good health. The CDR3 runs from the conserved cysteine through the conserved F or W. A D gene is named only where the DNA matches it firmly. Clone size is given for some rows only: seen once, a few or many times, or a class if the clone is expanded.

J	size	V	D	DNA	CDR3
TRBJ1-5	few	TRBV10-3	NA	TGTGCCATCAGTGAGTCGCTTCGGGTTGGCAATCAGCCCCAGCATTTT	CAISESLRVGNQPQHF
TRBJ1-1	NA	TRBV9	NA	TGTGCCAGCACCTCGGGGGGGGCAGCGAACACTGAAGCTTTCTTT	CASTSGGAANTEAFF
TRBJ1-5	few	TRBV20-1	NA	TGCAGTGCTAGATCACCTGGGGGTAATCAGCCCCAGCATTTT	CSARSPGGNQPQHF
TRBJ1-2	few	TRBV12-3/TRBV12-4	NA	TGTGCCAGCAGTTCGGACGGACGGAATGGCTACACCTTC	CASSSDGRNGYTF
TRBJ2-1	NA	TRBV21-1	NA	TGTGCCAGCAGCAAACGGAGGGCGGTCGGGAATGAGCAGTTCTTC	CASSKRRAVGNEQFF
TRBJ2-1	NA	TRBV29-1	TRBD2	TGCAGCGTTGAAGATACCAAACTAGCGGGGGGGGGTGAGCAGTTCTTC	CSVEDTKLAGGGEQFF
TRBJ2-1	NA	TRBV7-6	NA	TGTGCCAGCAGCTCCGTCGGGGGGCCTTACAATGAGCAGTTCTTC	CASSSVGGPYNEQFF
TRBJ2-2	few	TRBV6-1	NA	TGTGCCAGCAGTGACCAATTATGGACCGGGGAGCTGTTTTTT	CASSDQLWTGELFF
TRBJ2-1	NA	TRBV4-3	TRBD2	TGCGCCAGCAGCCATACCGGGACTAGCAGCGACAATGAGCAGTTCTTC	CASSHTGTSSDNEQFF
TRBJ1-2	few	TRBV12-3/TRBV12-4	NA	TGTGCCAGCAGTCACAGGGATTATGGCTACACCTTC	CASSHRDYGYTF
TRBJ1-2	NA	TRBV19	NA	TGTGCCAGTAGTCGGGATGGCTACACCTTC	CASSRDGYTF
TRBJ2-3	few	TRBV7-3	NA	TGTGCCAGCAGCGTCCAGGGGGGAGATACGCAGTATTTT	CASSVQGGDTQYF
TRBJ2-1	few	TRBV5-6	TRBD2	TGTGCCAGCAGCTTGAGCGGACTAGCGGGAGGTATACCGAAGTTCTTC	CASSLSGLAGGIPKFF
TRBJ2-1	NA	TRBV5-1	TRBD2	TGCGCCAGCAGCCCCCCGGGACTAGCGGGAGGAGGGAATGAGCAGTTCTTC	CASSPPGLAGGGNEQFF